The rows below give T cell receptor beta chains drawn from one sample of a study of cytomegalovirus exposure and HLA in healthy donors. The protocol was immunoSEQ multiplex PCR, while the TCRdb copy is restricted to in-frame clones and leaves out a portion. The sample has roughly 200,000 clones, about 13% seen once. Source material: PBMCs. All receptors derive from a man aged 50-59 years in good health and CMV-seropositive. Both conserved end residues are part of each CDR3. D genes are given only for firm matches. Only some rows state a clone size, as once, few, many or a class for expanded clones.

V gene,clone size,D gene,J gene,CDR3 DNA,CDR3 protein
TRBV9,few,TRBD2,TRBJ2-3,TGTGCCAGCAGCGTAGTGGGGGGGGACTCTTACACAGATACGCAGTATTTT,CASSVVGGDSYTDTQYF
TRBV4-1,.,TRBD2,TRBJ2-5,TGCGCCAGCAGCCAAGAGGGCTATGGGGAGGGGACCCAGTACTTC,CASSQEGYGEGTQYF
TRBV2,.,TRBD1,TRBJ1-4,TGTGCCAGCAGGGACAGGGTGGGTAGCGAAAAACTGTTTTTT,CASRDRVGSEKLFF
TRBV18,.,.,TRBJ1-1,TGTGCCAGCTCAACTAAGCGGGGGGCGAACACTGAAGCTTTCTTT,CASSTKRGANTEAFF
TRBV5-6,.,TRBD1,TRBJ1-2,TGTGCCAGCAGCCCGGGACAGGGCCTTTTCACGCATGGCTACACCTTC,CASSPGQGLFTHGYTF
TRBV20-1,few,.,TRBJ1-5,TGCAGTGCTCCCTATCAGCCCCAGCATTTT,CSAPYQPQHF
TRBV7-9,.,.,TRBJ2-7,TGTGCCAGCAGCTCCGGAGGGCTAGGTATCTACGAGCAGTACTTC,CASSSGGLGIYEQYF
TRBV2,few,TRBD2,TRBJ2-2,TGTGCCATCTCCCTCGGGGGGGGGCACACCGGGGAGCTGTTTTTT,CAISLGGGHTGELFF
TRBV11-3,few,.,TRBJ1-1,TGTGCCAGCAGCTATACAGGGTTTGAAGCTTTCTTT,CASSYTGFEAFF
TRBV5-1,.,TRBD1,TRBJ2-7,TGCGCCAGCAGCGCAGGACAGGCCTACGAGCAGTACTTC,CASSAGQAYEQYF
TRBV27,.,.,TRBJ2-1,TGTGCCAGCAGCCGCCCGGGGGGGACAGGGATTACTGAGCAGTTCTTC,CASSRPGGTGITEQFF
TRBV4-3,few,.,TRBJ1-2,TGCGCCAGCAGCCAAGATCCCCCACCTCCGGTCTATGGCTACACCTTC,CASSQDPPPPVYGYTF
TRBV30,.,.,TRBJ1-1,TGTGCCTGGAGGGGACGGCGGGGCTACACTGAAGCTTTCTTT,CAWRGRRGYTEAFF
TRBV7-9,.,.,TRBJ2-1,TGTGCCAGCAGCCCCTTGGCGGGAAGCTCCTACAATGAGCAGTTCTTC,CASSPLAGSSYNEQFF
TRBV29-1,.,.,TRBJ1-3,TGCAGCGTTGAGAGCAGGAACTCTGGAAACACCATATATTTT,CSVESRNSGNTIYF
TRBV29-1,.,TRBD1,TRBJ1-3,TGCAGCGTTGAAGAGAGGACTGACAGGGGGTACTCTGGAAACACCATATATTTT,CSVEERTDRGYSGNTIYF
TRBV4-3,few,.,TRBJ2-1,TGCGCCAGCAGCCAAGAAGGCAGGGTAGGGAATGAGCAGTTCTTC,CASSQEGRVGNEQFF
TRBV6-5,few,TRBD1,TRBJ1-1,TGTGCCAGCAGTTACGACTCGCGGACAGGGGGCACTGAAGCTTTCTTT,CASSYDSRTGGTEAFF
TRBV11-3,.,.,TRBJ1-1,TGTGCCAGCAGCTCTAATCTAAGGAACACTGAAGCTTTCTTT,CASSSNLRNTEAFF
TRBV13,.,.,TRBJ1-2,TGTGCCAGCAGTCGGGACTATGGCTACACCTTC,CASSRDYGYTF
TRBV7-6,.,TRBD2,TRBJ2-2,TGTGCCAGCAGCCTATACGGGGGGACGATCGGGGAGCTGTTTTTT,CASSLYGGTIGELFF
TRBV6-1,.,.,TRBJ1-4,TGTGCCAGCAGTGAAGATCACCGGGAAAAACTGTTTTTT,CASSEDHREKLFF
TRBV29-1,few,TRBD2,TRBJ2-1,TGCAGCGTTGAATCGAGCGGGGGGCTCGGGCAGTTCTTC,CSVESSGGLGQFF
TRBV6-5,.,.,TRBJ2-1,TGTGCCAGCAGGAATGGGGCGGCCGAGCAGTTCTTC,CASRNGAAEQFF
TRBV12-5,few,.,TRBJ1-1,TGTGCTAGTGGTACCTATACGAACACTGAAGCTTTCTTT,CASGTYTNTEAFF
TRBV15,.,.,TRBJ1-2,TGTGCCACCAGCAGAGATTCCCGGTTGACGGAGGGCTACACCTTC,CATSRDSRLTEGYTF
TRBV11-2,few,.,TRBJ1-1,TGTGCCAGCAGTCGTGGACAGAACACTGAAGCTTTCTTT,CASSRGQNTEAFF
TRBV6-1,.,.,TRBJ1-1,TGTGCCAGCAGTCCCTACGGGTACACTGAAGCTTTCTTT,CASSPYGYTEAFF
TRBV7-9,few,TRBD1,TRBJ1-5,TGTGCCAGCAGCTTAGGGACAGGGGTCTCGGGCAATCAGCCCCAGCATTTT,CASSLGTGVSGNQPQHF
TRBV21-1,.,.,TRBJ1-1,TGTGCCAGCAGCAAGTTGGACAGGGAAGACACTGAAGCTTTCTTT,CASSKLDREDTEAFF
TRBV19,few,.,TRBJ2-5,TGTGCCAGTAGTGCCTCAGGGCTGTGGGAGACCCAGTACTTC,CASSASGLWETQYF
TRBV25-1,few,.,TRBJ2-2,TGTGCCAGCAGAGAGGAGAGAAACACCGGGGAGCTGTTTTTT,CASREERNTGELFF
TRBV7-2,.,TRBD1,TRBJ2-2,TGTGCCAGCAGCCCTTGGACAGGGGTCGACACCGGGGAGCTGTTTTTT,CASSPWTGVDTGELFF
TRBV7-2,few,.,TRBJ1-5,TGTGCCAGCAGCCTTGTACGTGTAGGGGCCGGGCAGCCCCAGCATTTT,CASSLVRVGAGQPQHF
TRBV25-1,few,.,TRBJ1-3,TGTGCCAGCAGTGAATCCCAAAACACCATATATTTT,CASSESQNTIYF
TRBV7-2,.,.,TRBJ2-1,TGTGCCAGCAGCTTTACTGGGGGGACCTACAATGAGCAGTTCTTC,CASSFTGGTYNEQFF